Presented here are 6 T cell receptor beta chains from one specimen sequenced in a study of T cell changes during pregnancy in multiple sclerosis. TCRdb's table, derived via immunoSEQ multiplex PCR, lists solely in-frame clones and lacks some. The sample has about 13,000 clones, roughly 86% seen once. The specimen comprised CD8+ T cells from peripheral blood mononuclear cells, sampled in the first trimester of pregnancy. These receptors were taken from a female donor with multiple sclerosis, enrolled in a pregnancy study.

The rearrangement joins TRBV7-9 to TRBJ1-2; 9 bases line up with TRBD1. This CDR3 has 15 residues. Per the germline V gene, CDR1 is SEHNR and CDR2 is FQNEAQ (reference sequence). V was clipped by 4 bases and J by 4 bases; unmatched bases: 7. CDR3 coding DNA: TGTGCCAGCAGCTCCTGGGACAGGGAGGTCTATGGCTACACCTTC. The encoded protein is CASSSWDREVYGYTF. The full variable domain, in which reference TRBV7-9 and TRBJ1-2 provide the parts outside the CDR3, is DTGVSQNPRHKITKRGQNVTFRCDPISEHNRLYWYRQTLGQGPEFLTYFQNEAQLEKSRLLSDRFSAERPKGSFSTLEIQRTEQGDSAMYLCASSSWDREVYGYTFGSGTRLTVV.

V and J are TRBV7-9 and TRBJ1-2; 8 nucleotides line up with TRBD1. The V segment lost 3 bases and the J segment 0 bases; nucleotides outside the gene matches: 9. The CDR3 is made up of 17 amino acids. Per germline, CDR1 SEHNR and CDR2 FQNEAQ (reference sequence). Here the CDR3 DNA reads TGTGCCAGCAGCTTGCGAGGACAGGGCACAGCTAACTATGGCTACACCTTC. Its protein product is CASSLRGQGTANYGYTF.

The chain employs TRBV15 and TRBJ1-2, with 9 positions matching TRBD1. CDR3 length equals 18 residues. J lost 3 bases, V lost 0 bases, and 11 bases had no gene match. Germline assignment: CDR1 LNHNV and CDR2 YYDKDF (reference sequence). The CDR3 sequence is CATSRDMDRDRDHYGYTF. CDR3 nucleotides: TGTGCCACCAGCAGAGATATGGATCGGGACAGGGATCACTATGGCTACACCTTC.

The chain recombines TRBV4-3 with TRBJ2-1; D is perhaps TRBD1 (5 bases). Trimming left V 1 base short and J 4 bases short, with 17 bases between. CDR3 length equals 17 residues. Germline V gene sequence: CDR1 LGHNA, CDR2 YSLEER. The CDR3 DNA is TGCGCCAGCAGCCAAGCTGCCAGGGCCCCCCCTTACAATGAGCAGTTCTTC. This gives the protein CASSQAARAPPYNEQFF.

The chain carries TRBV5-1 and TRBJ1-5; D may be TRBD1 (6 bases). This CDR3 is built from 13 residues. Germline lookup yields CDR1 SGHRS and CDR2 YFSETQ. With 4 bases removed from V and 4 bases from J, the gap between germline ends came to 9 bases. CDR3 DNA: TGCGCCAGCAGCCTGCAGGGGAATCAGCCCCAGCATTTT. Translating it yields CASSLQGNQPQHF.

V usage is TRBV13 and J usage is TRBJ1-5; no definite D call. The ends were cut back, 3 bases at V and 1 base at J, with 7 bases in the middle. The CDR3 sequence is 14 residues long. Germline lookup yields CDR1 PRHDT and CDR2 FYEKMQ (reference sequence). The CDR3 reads CASSFGGSNQPQHF. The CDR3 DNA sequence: TGTGCCAGCAGCTTTGGAGGGAGCAATCAGCCCCAGCATTTT.